This is a list of T cell receptor beta chains from one sample in a study of shared clonotypes between healthy human individuals. Data came from immunoSEQ multiplex PCR; TCRdb stores just in-frame clones and leaves some out. In the table there are about 1.1 million clones, roughly 80% of which are singletons. What was sequenced was memory CD4+ T cells from PBMCs. These receptors were taken from a man younger than 30 in good health. Some clones in this sample may be carry-over from other donors' samples. Each CDR3 is given with its conserved first and last residue. A D gene is named only where the DNA matches it firmly. The size field is filled for only some rows; it gives once, few, many or a size class.

J gene,D gene,V gene,clone size,CDR3 DNA,CDR3 protein
TRBJ1-3,TRBD1,TRBV11-3,-,TGTGCCAGCAGCACTCAGACAGGGGAAGGAAACACCATATATTTT,CASSTQTGEGNTIYF
TRBJ2-7,TRBD2,TRBV28,-,TGTGCCAGCAGTTTACTGCGGGAGGGCCTTTACGAGCAGTACTTC,CASSLLREGLYEQYF
TRBJ2-7,-,TRBV14,-,TGTGCCAGCAGCCAGACACGGGGGAGCGAGCAGTACTTC,CASSQTRGSEQYF
TRBJ1-5,TRBD1,TRBV28,-,TGTGCCAGCAGTTTACTAACAGGGGGGGGACAGCCCCAGCATTTT,CASSLLTGGGQPQHF
TRBJ2-5,-,TRBV6-6,-,TGTGCCAGCAATATCCAGGGGCGGCTGGAGACCCAGTACTTC,CASNIQGRLETQYF
TRBJ2-5,TRBD2,TRBV5-6,-,TGTGCCAGCAGCTGGACTAGCGTACAAGAGACCCAGTACTTC,CASSWTSVQETQYF
TRBJ1-2,TRBD1,TRBV5-5,once,TGTGCCAGCAGCTTCCAGGGACAGAGCTATGGCTACACCTTC,CASSFQGQSYGYTF
TRBJ1-3,-,TRBV9,-,TGTGCCAGCAGCGTACGGGACGGTAATTTCCTCGCCTCTGGAAACACCATATATTTT,CASSVRDGNFLASGNTIYF
TRBJ2-1,TRBD2,TRBV2,-,TGTGCCAGCAGTGTCTTAGCGGGAGTTGGTAATGAGCAGTTCTTC,CASSVLAGVGNEQFF
TRBJ2-1,TRBD1,TRBV5-1,-,TGCGCCAGCAGCTTGGAGGCCAATTCGGACAGGGATTCCTACAATGAGCAGTTCTTC,CASSLEANSDRDSYNEQFF
TRBJ1-4,-,TRBV5-1,-,TGCGCCAGCAGCTTGGATCCTGGGGATGAAAAACTGTTTTTT,CASSLDPGDEKLFF
TRBJ2-1,TRBD2,TRBV9,once,TGTGCCAGCAGCCCCGGTCAGGGACTAGCGGCTTACAATGAGCAGTTCTTC,CASSPGQGLAAYNEQFF
TRBJ2-1,-,TRBV21-1,-,TGTGCCAGCAGCAAAAAGCTCGGGACTAGCGGCCACAATGAGCAGTTCTTC,CASSKKLGTSGHNEQFF
TRBJ2-3,-,TRBV5-1,-,TGCGCCAGCAGCTTTTTAGGCGGCAGCACAGATACGCAGTATTTT,CASSFLGGSTDTQYF
TRBJ2-7,TRBD1,TRBV5-8,few,TGTGCCAGCAGCCCAAGATGGGCCGGGACAGTAAGCTCCTACGAGCAGTACTTC,CASSPRWAGTVSSYEQYF
TRBJ2-3,TRBD2,TRBV2,-,TGTGCCAGCAGTGGTCTAGCGGGCACAGATACGCAGTATTTT,CASSGLAGTDTQYF
TRBJ1-2,TRBD1,TRBV28,-,TGTGCCAGCAGCACAAACCCGGGACAGGGGGCGAACTATGGCTACACCTTC,CASSTNPGQGANYGYTF
TRBJ2-5,TRBD2,TRBV18,-,TGTGCCAGCTCACCCGATGGGACTAGCGAGACCCAGTACTTC,CASSPDGTSETQYF
TRBJ1-2,-,TRBV4-3,-,TGCGCCAGCAGCCCGGCACAGGGCTCCTTCTATGGCTACACCTTC,CASSPAQGSFYGYTF
TRBJ2-7,-,TRBV19,-,TGTGCCAGTAGTTGGGACGGAACCTACGAGCAGTACTTC,CASSWDGTYEQYF
TRBJ2-7,-,TRBV28,-,TGTGCCAGCAGCGGTTACGGCCCCGAGCAGTACTTC,CASSGYGPEQYF
TRBJ2-7,-,TRBV28,-,TGTGCCAGCCTAGGAGCATACGAGCAGTACTTC,CASLGAYEQYF
TRBJ1-4,TRBD1,TRBV6-5,-,TGTGCCAGCAGCTTATTCGGGACAGGGGGCGAAAAACTGTTTTTT,CASSLFGTGGEKLFF
TRBJ2-7,TRBD1,TRBV16,-,TGTGCCAGCAGCTCACGGGGACAGGGAAGGTACGAGCAGTACTTC,CASSSRGQGRYEQYF
TRBJ2-5,-,TRBV29-1,-,TGCAGCGTTGAGACAACACAGGGTGATGGGACCCAGTACTTC,CSVETTQGDGTQYF
TRBJ1-6,-,TRBV7-3,-,TGTGCCAGCAGCTTAAATTCCATATATAATTCACCCCTCCACTTT,CASSLNSIYNSPLHF
TRBJ1-2,-,TRBV30,-,TGTGCCTGGATTATACCGGAGAGGGGCTACACCTTC,CAWIIPERGYTF
TRBJ2-1,TRBD2,TRBV30,-,TGTGCCTGGAGTGTACGGACTAGCGGATCTAGAAATGAGCAGTTCTTC,CAWSVRTSGSRNEQFF
TRBJ1-1,-,TRBV7-9,-,TGTGCCAGCAGCATGCACACTGAAGCTTTCTTT,CASSMHTEAFF
TRBJ1-1,-,TRBV5-1,few,TGCGCCAGCAGCCCAACAGGGTCTAACACTGAAGCTTTCTTT,CASSPTGSNTEAFF
TRBJ2-3,-,TRBV27,-,TGTGCCAGCAATAAGAGGGGGGTGGTGGATACGCAGTATTTT,CASNKRGVVDTQYF
TRBJ1-1,-,TRBV4-3,-,TGCGCCAGCAGCCAAGATGTACGGCGACAGAACACTGAAGCTTTCTTT,CASSQDVRRQNTEAFF
TRBJ2-5,-,TRBV29-1,-,TGCAGCGTTGAAGTACAAGAGACCCAGTACTTC,CSVEVQETQYF
TRBJ1-4,-,TRBV7-2,-,TGTGCCAGCAGCTTAGAGGCCAGGTCCAATGAAAAACTGTTTTTT,CASSLEARSNEKLFF
TRBJ2-2,-,TRBV18,-,TGTGCCAGCTCACCACGGCAGCCGAACACCGGGGAGCTGTTTTTT,CASSPRQPNTGELFF
TRBJ2-1,TRBD2,TRBV10-3,-,TGTGCCACCAACTCCGAGGCGGGGACTAGCGGGAGGGAGCAGTTCTTC,CATNSEAGTSGREQFF
TRBJ1-2,-,TRBV2,-,TGTGCCAGCAGCCAAGGACGGAGCGTCTATGGCTACACCTTC,CASSQGRSVYGYTF
TRBJ2-4,-,TRBV7-3,-,TGTGCCAGCAGCTCAGGCCAGGCCAACATTCAGTACTTC,CASSSGQANIQYF
TRBJ1-2,-,TRBV27,-,TGTGCCAGCAGGGAAAGTAACTATGGCTACACCTTC,CASRESNYGYTF